Shown below are 16 T cell receptor beta chains from a single sample sequenced in a study of T cell responses to AZD1222 COVID-19 vaccine. The table came from immunoSEQ multiplex PCR; TCRdb's copy has only in-frame clones and leaves some out. The data hold roughly 200,000 clones, with 70% to 90% observed a single time. The material was peripheral blood, obtained on day 0 of AZD1222 vaccination. All receptors come from an adult in good health.

This rearrangement joins TRBV21-1 to TRBJ1-2; the table assigns TRBD1, which was not confirmed against the DNA. TRBV21-1 is tagged as a pseudogene. The length of the CDR3 is 15 residues. Written as DNA, the CDR3 is TGTGCCAGCACCGAATCCGGGAAGGGGGACTATGGCTACACCTTC. It codes for CASTESGKGDYGYTF.

The V call is TRBV5-1, the J call TRBJ1-1; 7 bases are a match to TRBD1. CDR1 and CDR2 (germline): SGHRS, YFSETQ. With 2 bases clipped from V and 3 bases from J, the junction kept 4 bases outside the gene matches. This CDR3 region has 14 residues. Here the CDR3 reads CASSFRQGYTEAFF. CDR3 sequence (DNA): TGCGCCAGCAGCTTCCGACAGGGCTACACTGAAGCTTTCTTT.

V and J are TRBV30 and TRBJ1-4; D call uncertain. The V gene lost 2 bases and the J gene lost 0 bases, with 10 bases spanning the gap. Germline CDR1 is GTSNPN and CDR2 is SVGIG (reference sequence). The CDR3 is made up of 15 amino acids. CDR3 in DNA: TGTGCCTGGAGTCGCAACCTTGCAACTAATGAAAAACTGTTTTTT. Its translation: CAWSRNLATNEKLFF.

V usage is TRBV6-6 and J usage is TRBJ2-3; 9 bases map to TRBD1. Germline CDR1 reads MNHNY; CDR2 reads SVGAGI (reference sequence). After removal of 6 bases from V and 4 bases from J, the junction contained 2 bases not matched to a gene. CDR3 length equals 13 residues. As DNA, the CDR3 is TGTGCCAGCAGGGACAGGGGACCAGATACGCAGTATTTT. Translation: CASRDRGPDTQYF.

This chain links TRBV19 with TRBJ2-2; 8 bases line up with TRBD1. V dropped 6 bases and J dropped 4; count of bases not matched to a gene: 1. Germline CDR1 LNHDA, CDR2 SQIVND (reference sequence). The CDR3 extends over 13 amino acids. The CDR3 here is CASRTGATGELFF. The CDR3 DNA is TGTGCCAGTAGGACAGGGGCCACCGGGGAGCTGTTTTTT. Supplemented by reference TRBV19 and TRBJ2-2, the full variable domain reads DGGITQSPKYLFRKEGQNVTLSCEQNLNHDAMYWYRQDPGQGLRLIYYSQIVNDFQKGDIAEGYSVSREKKESFPLTVTSAQKNPTAFYLCASRTGATGELFFGEGSRLTVL.

The rearrangement joins TRBV4-1 to TRBJ2-7; TRBD1 is a possible D gene (6 bases). CDR3 length equals 13 residues. CDR1 is MGHRA, CDR2 YSYEKL, per germline. Trimming took 3 bases from V and 5 from J, leaving 11 bases between them. The CDR3 sequence is CASSHGRTDEQYF. CDR3 coding DNA: TGCGCCAGCAGCCATGGACGGACAGACGAGCAGTACTTC.

The chain links TRBV12-3 or TRBV12-4 to TRBJ1-1, with D maybe TRBD1 (5 bases). This CDR3 region has 12 residues. The ends were cut back, 5 bases at V and 8 bases at J, with 12 bases in the middle. The chain's CDR3 is CASSPSGTEAFF. The CDR3, as DNA: TGTGCCAGCAGTCCGTCAGGGACCGAAGCTTTCTTT.

V is TRBV12-3 or TRBV12-4 and J is TRBJ1-2, with D unresolved. The CDR3 has 13 amino acids. V was trimmed by 5 bases and J by 1 base, leaving 8 bases between them. CDR3 bases: TGTGCCAGCAGTCCCAGTGATAACTATGGCTACACCTTC. As protein: CASSPSDNYGYTF.

V usage is TRBV28 and J usage is TRBJ1-4, with D hard to call. The CDR3 loop spans 16 amino acids. The germline V gene encodes CDR1 MDHEN and CDR2 SYDVKM. Trimming took 5 bases from V and 7 from J, leaving 20 bases between them. CDR3 protein: CASSTPPERLGEKLFF. The CDR3 DNA sequence: TGTGCCAGCAGTACCCCCCCTGAAAGGCTCGGTGAAAAACTGTTTTTT.

The J gene is TRBJ2-5, the V gene TRBV12-3 or TRBV12-4; D uncertain. V gave up 7 bases and J gave up 2 bases, with 8 bases separating them. This CDR3 has 12 residues. In DNA, the CDR3 is TGTGCCAGCACCCCGACTCAAGAGACCCAGTACTTC. This gives the protein CASTPTQETQYF.

The V and J genes are TRBV4-2 and TRBJ1-2, with 10 bases lining up with TRBD1. This CDR3 contains 16 residues. Germline CDR1 reads LGHNA; CDR2 reads YNFKEQ. V dropped 3 bases and J dropped 4; count of bases not matched to a gene: 8. The CDR3 here is CASSQSDRGLFYGYTF. Here the CDR3 DNA reads TGTGCCAGCAGCCAGTCCGACAGGGGGCTTTTCTATGGCTACACCTTC.

This CDR3 reads CASSLGDRDSDTQYF. CDR3 in DNA: TGCGCCAGCAGCTTGGGGGACAGGGACTCAGATACGCAGTATTTT. The chain is built from TRBV5-1 and TRBJ2-3; 9 positions match TRBD1. The CDR3 totals 15 residues. V lost 0 bases, J lost 4 bases, and 3 bases stayed unmatched. Germline assignment: CDR1 SGHRS and CDR2 YFSETQ.

Only a few counts were recorded for this clone. The V gene is TRBV19, the J gene TRBJ1-2; D unresolved. CDR1 LNHDA and CDR2 SQIVND come from the germline V gene (reference sequence). V shed 7 bases and J shed 2 bases, with 5 bases lying between them. The CDR3 is made up of 11 amino acids. The CDR3 nucleotides read TGTGCCAGTACCGGGAACTATGGCTACACCTTC. This translates into CASTGNYGYTF.

The V gene is TRBV12-3 or TRBV12-4, the J gene TRBJ2-7, with TRBD2 matching over 7 bases. The CDR3 covers 13 residues. The V segment lost 6 bases and the J segment 2 bases; nucleotides outside the gene matches: 4. CDR3 DNA: TGTGCCAGCAGGGGGGGGGAGGCCTACGAGCAGTACTTC. This gives the protein CASRGGEAYEQYF.

The V gene is TRBV30, the J gene TRBJ2-2, with D perhaps matching TRBD1 or TRBD2 (6 bases each). Germline V CDR1 and CDR2: GTSNPN, SVGIG (reference sequence). Trimming cost V 0 bases and J 5 bases, with 13 bases left between them. There are 15 residues in the CDR3. CDR3 in DNA: TGTGCCTGGAGTGTAACCGGGGGCTGGACCGGGGAGCTGTTTTTT. Amino acid sequence: CAWSVTGGWTGELFF.

This chain uses TRBV4-1 with TRBJ1-3; 8 bases line up with TRBD1. V lost 4 bases and J lost 5; bases outside the gene matches: 7. Germline-derived CDR1 and CDR2 are MGHRA and YSYEKL. This CDR3 contains 15 residues. DNA of the CDR3: TGCGCCAGCAGCCCCGAGCAGGGGGCGCGAAACACCATATATTTT. As protein: CASSPEQGARNTIYF.